The clone carrying this TCR beta chain has only a few counts. Its antigen is not identified. The CDR3 sequence is 14 residues long. CDR1 is SGHRS, CDR2 YFSETQ, per germline. V was pared by 4 bases and J by 2 bases, with 13 bases between. These data belong to a study of Ad26.COV2.S vaccination and SARS-CoV-2 variants. Study background: Ad26.COV2.S shots went into the muscle once or twice, 56 days apart. General study results and limits: Non-spike TCR breadth was similar in vaccine and placebo recipients. Using TCR breadth and depth analyses may have led to underestimated total T cell responses.

Treatment here: roughly 18 received Ad26.COV2.S at low or high dose, single or two shots; several received placebo; per-sample allocation not given. Sampling took place 63 days after the first vaccine or placebo injection. Based in Boston, the donor was an adult of 18-55 years. TCRdb keeps only in-frame clones here, not all; method: immunoSEQ multiplex PCR. The sample records approximately 350,000 clones, roughly 84% being singletons. This chain uses TRBV5-1 with TRBJ2-7, with TRBD2 as a possible D gene (6 bases). This sequence was found in a person between 18 and 59 years old who received the Ad26.COV2.S COVID-19 vaccine or a placebo. The source material was peripheral blood, sampled in a trial of Ad26.COV2.S vaccine versus placebo. CDR3 coding DNA: TGCGCCAGCAGCATTAGCACGGGGGCCTACGAGCAGTACTTC. Its protein is CASSISTGAYEQYF.